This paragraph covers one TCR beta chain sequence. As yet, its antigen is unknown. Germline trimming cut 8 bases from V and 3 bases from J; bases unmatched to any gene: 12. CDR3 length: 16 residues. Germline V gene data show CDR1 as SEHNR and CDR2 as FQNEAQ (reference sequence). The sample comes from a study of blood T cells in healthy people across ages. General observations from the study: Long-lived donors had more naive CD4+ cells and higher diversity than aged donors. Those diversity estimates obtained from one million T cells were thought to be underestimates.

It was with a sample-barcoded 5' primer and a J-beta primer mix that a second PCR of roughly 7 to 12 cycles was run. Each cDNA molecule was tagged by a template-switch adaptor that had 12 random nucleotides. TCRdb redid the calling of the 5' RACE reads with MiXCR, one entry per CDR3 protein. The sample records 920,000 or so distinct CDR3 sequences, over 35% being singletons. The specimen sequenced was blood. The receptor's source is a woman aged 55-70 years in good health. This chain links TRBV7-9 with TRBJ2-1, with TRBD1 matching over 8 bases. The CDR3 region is CASQSRAGGNYNEQFF. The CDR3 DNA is TGTGCCAGCCAGAGCCGAGCAGGGGGCAACTACAATGAGCAGTTCTTC. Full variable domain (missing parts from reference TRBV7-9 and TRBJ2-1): DTGVSQNPRHKITKRGQNVTFRCDPISEHNRLYWYRQTLGQGPEFLTYFQNEAQLEKSRLLSDRFSAERPKGSFSTLEIQRTEQGDSAMYLCASQSRAGGNYNEQFFGPGTRLTVL.